The source of this T cell receptor (beta chain) is a study of blood T cell repertoires in COVID-19. This clone was seen once. Profiled with immunoSEQ multiplex PCR; TCRdb holds only in-frame clones, not every one. The profile shows some 200,000 clones, about 87% of them singletons. The junction had 6 bases not matched to a gene; V was cut back by 3 bases and J by 5 bases. CDR1 is LNHNV and CDR2 is YYDKDF in the germline V gene (reference sequence). CDR3 length: 16 amino acids. Sequencing input: peripheral blood. The sequence was collected from a man aged 65 to 79 with acute or convalescent COVID-19. The V gene is TRBV15, the J gene TRBJ2-2, with 10 bases aligning to TRBD2. CDR3 DNA sequence: TGTGCCACCAGCAGGGTAGCGGGAGGAGTGACCGGGGAGCTGTTTTTT. Translated: CATSRVAGGVTGELFF.